The next 27 T cell receptor beta chains were all read from a single sample in a study of T cells in tumors after PD-1 blockade. Using immunoSEQ multiplex PCR, the repertoire was profiled, and TCRdb retains in-frame clones only, with some absent. This table holds around 25,000 clones, roughly 82% found once. Sequences were derived from PBMCs, sampled after anti-PD-1 treatment. The source is a human donor with basal cell carcinoma.

The chain combines TRBV7-9 with TRBJ2-2, with D uncertain. CDR1 and CDR2 from the germline V gene are SEHNR and FQNEAQ (reference sequence). V was clipped by 5 bases and J by 6 bases, with 7 bases between them. The CDR3 sequence is 12 residues long. Written as DNA, the CDR3 is TGTGCCAGCAGCCATTGGCCCGGGGAGCTGTTTTTT. It yields the protein CASSHWPGELFF.

V and J are TRBV6-5 and TRBJ2-2; D is perhaps TRBD1 (5 bases). The CDR3 totals 14 residues. V lost 7 bases and J lost 3, with 12 bases in between. Germline V CDR1 and CDR2: MNHEY, SVGAGI. CDR3 bases: TGTGCCAGCAACCCCCAGGGCGACACCGGGGAGCTGTTTTTT. Amino acid sequence: CASNPQGDTGELFF.

This chain links TRBV19 with TRBJ2-1; 9 bases are shared with TRBD2. V lost 5 bases, J lost 5 bases, and 4 bases stayed unmatched. The CDR3 is 14 residues long. The V gene's germline CDR1 is LNHDA and CDR2 SQIVND (reference sequence). The CDR3 protein is CASSLAGAHNEQFF. CDR3 DNA sequence: TGTGCCAGTAGTTTAGCGGGGGCCCACAATGAGCAGTTCTTC.

This chain joins TRBV4-1 and TRBJ2-3; D may be TRBD1 or TRBD2 (6 bases each). Germline CDR1 MGHRA, CDR2 YSYEKL. The CDR3 extends over 16 amino acids. Trimming took off 1 base at V and 4 bases at J, with 15 bases between the two ends. CDR3 DNA: TGCGCCAGCAGCCAAGTTGGGGGGCCCGCGGCAGATACGCAGTATTTT. Translation gives CASSQVGGPAADTQYF.

This clone showed up just once. V gene TRBV12-3 or TRBV12-4 combines with J gene TRBJ2-3; D may be TRBD1 or TRBD2 (5 bases each). This CDR3 is 13 amino acids long. Trimming took 6 bases from V and 4 from J, leaving 11 bases between them. The CDR3 region has the DNA TGTGCCAGCAGCCACCGAGGGGCAGATACGCAGTATTTT. It specifies CASSHRGADTQYF.

The chain couples TRBV13 to TRBJ2-1; D is uncertain. From germline, CDR1 is PRHDT and CDR2 FYEKMQ (reference sequence). The CDR3 runs to 14 residues. The V and J ends lost 2 bases and 5 bases respectively, with 10 bases between them. CDR3 residues: CASSLSSVNNEQFF. Written as DNA, the CDR3 is TGTGCCAGCAGCTTAAGTAGTGTCAACAATGAGCAGTTCTTC. The variable domain in full, with the rest retrieved from reference TRBV13 and TRBJ2-1, is AAGVIQSPRHLIKEKRETATLKCYPIPRHDTVYWYQQGPGQDPQFLISFYEKMQSDKGSIPDRFSAQQFSDYHSELNMSSLELGDSALYFCASSLSSVNNEQFFGPGTRLTVL.

The chain uses TRBV29-1 and TRBJ2-2; D remains ambiguous. Germline V gene data show CDR1 as SQVTM and CDR2 as ANQGSEA. CDR3 length: 11 residues. Trimming shortened V by 7 bases and J by 6 bases, and 9 bases separated the two germline ends. The CDR3 reads CSAPRAGELFF. CDR3 sequence (DNA): TGCAGCGCCCCTCGTGCCGGGGAGCTGTTTTTT.

The J gene is TRBJ2-7, the V gene TRBV7-8, with D possibly matching TRBD2 (6 bases). Trimming took 7 bases from V and 2 from J, leaving 21 bases between them. Looked up from germline, CDR1 is SGHVS and CDR2 is FQNEAQ. This CDR3 spans 16 amino acids. In DNA form, the CDR3 reads TGTGCCAGCACCCCCTGGGCTTCGGGGGTCGCCTACGAGCAGTACTTC. Amino acid sequence: CASTPWASGVAYEQYF.

This clone was counted a few times. V gene TRBV10-1 combines with J gene TRBJ1-1, with a possible D match to TRBD1 (5 bases). The CDR3 has 13 residues. Trimming cost V 9 bases and J 4 bases, with 15 bases left between them. Per germline, CDR1 WNHNN and CDR2 SYGVQD (reference sequence). The CDR3 DNA reads TGCGCCAGTATCTGGGGGTCGACCACTGAAGCTTTCTTT. This translates into CASIWGSTTEAFF.

The rearrangement joins TRBV10-2 to TRBJ2-5; the match to TRBD1 covers 7 bases. The CDR3 spans 13 residues. Trimming took 10 bases from V and 6 from J; bases not matched to a gene: 11. Germline V gives CDR1 WSHSY, CDR2 SAAADI. CDR3 region: CATLGQTQKTQYF. The CDR3 DNA reads TGCGCCACCTTGGGACAGACCCAGAAGACCCAGTACTTC.

V usage is TRBV7-9 and J usage is TRBJ2-7, with TRBD2 identical over 8 bases. Germline CDR1 is SEHNR and CDR2 is FQNEAQ (reference sequence). Trimming took 5 bases from V and 7 from J; bases not matched to a gene: 10. This CDR3 is built from 14 residues. The CDR3 sequence is CASSRSGGSEEQYF. The DNA of the CDR3 is TGTGCCAGCAGCCGCTCGGGAGGGTCGGAGGAGCAGTACTTC.

As regards this clone: The same CDR3 can be traced to other DNA sequences in this sample. The chain employs TRBV5-1 and TRBJ2-7; D is perhaps TRBD1 (6 bases). The germline V gene encodes CDR1 SGHRS and CDR2 YFSETQ. Trimming pared 3 bases from V and 6 bases from J, leaving 13 bases between. The CDR3 covers 13 residues. This CDR3 is CASSWGQGTEQYF. The CDR3 bases are TGCGCCAGCAGCTGGGGGCAGGGGACCGAGCAGTACTTC.

The sample holds a few counts of this clone. The chain carries TRBV3-1 (or the pseudogene TRBV3-2) and TRBJ2-5, with TRBD2 identical over 12 bases. CDR1 LGHDT and CDR2 YNNKEL come from the germline V gene (reference sequence). CDR3 size: 17 residues. J lost 0 bases, V lost 4 bases, and 6 bases had no gene match. CDR3 residues: CASSPRLAGGYQETQYF. CDR3 sequence (DNA): TGTGCCAGCAGCCCCAGGCTAGCGGGGGGGTACCAAGAGACCCAGTACTTC.

The chain employs TRBV6-5 and TRBJ1-5; TRBD1 aligns across 10 bases. J was trimmed by 2 bases and V by 5 bases; bases with no gene match: 3. The CDR3 consists of 15 residues. CDR1 MNHEY and CDR2 SVGAGI come from the germline V gene. CDR3 region: CASSRQGAGNQPQHF. In nucleotides, the CDR3 is TGTGCCAGCAGTAGACAGGGGGCGGGCAATCAGCCCCAGCATTTT.

CDR3 sequence: CASSPDTYEQYF. The CDR3 DNA reads as TGTGCCAGCAGCCCAGATACCTACGAGCAGTACTTC. The chain uses TRBV5-6 and TRBJ2-7; unclear D gene. From germline, CDR1 is SGHDT and CDR2 YYEEEE. V lost 4 bases, J lost 2 bases, and 7 bases lay in between. The CDR3 is 12 amino acids.

The chain combines TRBV6-5 with TRBJ2-5; D gene uncertain. V was cut by 3 bases and J by 2 bases, with 7 bases left in between. Germline CDR1 is MNHEY and CDR2 is SVGAGI. CDR3 length: 13 amino acids. CDR3 in amino acids: CASSYLGQETQYF. CDR3 nucleotides: TGTGCCAGCAGTTATCTGGGTCAAGAGACCCAGTACTTC.

This CDR3 is CASSVGAGQMGNQPQHF. CDR3 coding DNA: TGTGCCAGCAGTGTTGGGGCGGGACAGATGGGCAATCAGCCCCAGCATTTT. J is TRBJ1-5 and V is TRBV6-1; 7 bases map to TRBD1. Germline CDR1 MNHNS, CDR2 SASEGT. V lost 4 bases, J lost 2 bases, and 11 bases stayed unmatched. The CDR3 covers 17 residues.

The genes are TRBV14 and TRBJ1-4; D unclear. Germline V CDR1 and CDR2: SGHDN, FVKESK. The germline V and J ends were trimmed by 2 bases and 4 bases, with 26 bases remaining between them. CDR3 length: 20 amino acids. CDR3 amino acids: CASSQKITGSRDGFNEKLFF. Written as DNA, the CDR3 is TGTGCCAGCAGCCAAAAAATAACCGGTAGCCGAGACGGGTTTAATGAAAAACTGTTTTTT.

V usage is TRBV11-3 and J usage is TRBJ1-4, with 10 bases that match TRBD1. With 5 bases clipped from V and 8 bases from J, the junction kept 8 bases outside the gene matches. Germline CDR1 is SGHNT and CDR2 is YENEEA. This CDR3 spans 15 amino acids. CDR3 in amino acids: CASSPGQGHREKLFF. The CDR3, as DNA: TGTGCCAGCAGCCCGGGACAGGGGCACCGGGAAAAACTGTTTTTT.

The chain has TRBV7-9 and TRBJ2-5; TRBD1 agrees at 8 bases. Germline V lookup: CDR1 SEHNR, CDR2 FQNEAQ (reference sequence). The CDR3 is 15 residues long. The V gene end was trimmed by 5 bases and the J gene end by 5 bases; junction bases not matched to a gene: 10. CDR3 sequence: CASSKSTGVRETQYF. The CDR3 DNA reads as TGTGCCAGCAGCAAGTCGACAGGGGTGAGGGAGACCCAGTACTTC.

This clone was found a few times. The chain recombines TRBV18 with TRBJ2-2; possible D gene TRBD1, 6 bases. The germline CDR1 and CDR2 sequences are KGHSH and LQKENI. Between the trimmed V and J ends, which lost 3 bases and 4 bases, there was a span of 6 bases. The CDR3 has 13 amino acids. The CDR3 nucleotides are TGTGCCAGCTCACCGGACAGCACCGGGGAGCTGTTTTTT. Amino acid sequence: CASSPDSTGELFF.

The chain joins TRBV5-1 to TRBJ2-7; D not certain. The V gene lost 0 bases and the J gene lost 4 bases, with 11 bases spanning the gap. The germline V gene encodes CDR1 SGHRS and CDR2 YFSETQ. This CDR3 is built from 14 residues. CDR3 amino acids: CASSLVGQTYEQYF. CDR3 DNA: TGCGCCAGCAGCTTGGTAGGCCAGACTTACGAGCAGTACTTC.

This clone occurred once. This chain joins TRBV29-1 and TRBJ1-2, with D tentatively TRBD1 (6 bases). V lost 6 bases and J 7 bases, leaving 21 bases between the germline ends. The CDR3 runs to 14 residues. The germline V gene has CDR1 SQVTM and CDR2 ANQGSEA. DNA for the CDR3: TGCAGCGTGGGCGTGGGCCAGGGGTTAGGTGGCTACACCTTC. Its protein product is CSVGVGQGLGGYTF.

This clone appeared a single time. The chain recombines TRBV2 with TRBJ2-7; no clear D gene. The V end was cut by 4 bases, the J end by 4 bases, with 2 bases between. Per germline, CDR1 SNHLY and CDR2 FYNNEI. The CDR3 spans 10 residues. The chain's CDR3 is CASSGYEQYF. In DNA form, the CDR3 reads TGTGCCAGCAGTGGTTACGAGCAGTACTTC.

J is TRBJ1-1 and V is TRBV20-1, with D possibly matching TRBD1 (6 bases). The CDR3 length is 13 residues. CDR1 is DFQATT and CDR2 is SNEGSKA in the germline V gene (reference sequence). The ends were cut back, 7 bases at V and 3 bases at J, with 15 bases in the middle. Here the CDR3 DNA reads TGCAGTGTTAGTAAAGGACAGCACACTGAAGCTTTCTTT. This gives the protein CSVSKGQHTEAFF.

This clone was observed a few times. The chain couples TRBV7-6 to TRBJ1-5; the D gene is possibly TRBD1 (6 bases). CDR1 and CDR2 (germline): SGHVS, FNYEAQ. CDR3 length: 14 residues. Trimming left V 1 base short and J 2 bases short, with 6 bases between. CDR3 region: CASSLDRGNQPQHF. The CDR3 DNA reads TGTGCCAGCAGCTTAGACAGGGGCAATCAGCCCCAGCATTTT.

V gene TRBV30 combines with J gene TRBJ1-5; possible D gene TRBD1, 6 bases. Germline V CDR1 and CDR2: GTSNPN, SVGIG (reference sequence). V lost 5 bases and J 9 bases, leaving 17 bases between the germline ends. The CDR3 is made up of 13 amino acids. CDR3 region: CAWGQQGQGPQHF. For the CDR3, the DNA is TGTGCCTGGGGACAACAGGGCCAAGGGCCCCAGCATTTT.